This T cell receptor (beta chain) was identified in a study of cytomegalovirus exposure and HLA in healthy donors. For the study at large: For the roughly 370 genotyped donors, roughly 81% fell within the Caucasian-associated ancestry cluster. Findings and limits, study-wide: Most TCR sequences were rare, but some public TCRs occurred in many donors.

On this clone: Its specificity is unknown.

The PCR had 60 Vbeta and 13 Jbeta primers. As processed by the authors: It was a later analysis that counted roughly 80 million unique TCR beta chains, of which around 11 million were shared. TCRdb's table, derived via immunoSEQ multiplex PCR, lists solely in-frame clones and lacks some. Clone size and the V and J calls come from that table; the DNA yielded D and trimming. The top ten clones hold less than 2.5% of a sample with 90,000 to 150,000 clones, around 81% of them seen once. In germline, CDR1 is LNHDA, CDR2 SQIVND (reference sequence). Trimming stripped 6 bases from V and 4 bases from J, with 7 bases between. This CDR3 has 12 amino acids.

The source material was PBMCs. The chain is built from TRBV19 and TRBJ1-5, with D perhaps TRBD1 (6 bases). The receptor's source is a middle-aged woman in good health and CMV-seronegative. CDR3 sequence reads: CASRDSNQPQHF. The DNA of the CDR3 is TGTGCCAGTAGGGACAGTAATCAGCCCCAGCATTTT.